This TCR beta chain comes out of a study of blood T cell repertoires in COVID-19. Study overall: Samples representing acute and convalescent COVID-19 were sourced from the United States, Italy and Spain. Nucleic acid was either cDNA or gDNA, and it came from T cells, B-cell-depleted T cells, or PBMCs.

Unmatched junction bases numbered 6, after V lost 4 bases and J lost 3 bases. CDR3 size: 16 residues. Per the germline V gene, CDR1 is SEHNR and CDR2 is FQNEAQ (reference sequence). In the authors' workflow: The assay estimated nucleated cells by amplifying reference gene primers. Produced via immunoSEQ multiplex PCR; TCRdb's table is partial and in-frame only. V and J calls and clone size are given by that table; D and trimming were obtained from the DNA. The sample contains more than 95,000 clones, around four fifths of which appear only once. The chain joins TRBV7-9 to TRBJ2-3; 11 positions match TRBD2. The TCR comes from a human donor in a cohort sampled during active COVID-19. The source material was peripheral blood. The CDR3 protein is CASSYRLAGPTDTQYF. The CDR3 coding sequence is TGTGCCAGCAGCTACCGACTAGCGGGACCAACAGATACGCAGTATTTT. The entire variable domain, with the rest obtained from reference TRBV7-9 and TRBJ2-3, is as follows: DTGVSQNPRHKITKRGQNVTFRCDPISEHNRLYWYRQTLGQGPEFLTYFQNEAQLEKSRLLSDRFSAERPKGSFSTLEIQRTEQGDSAMYLCASSYRLAGPTDTQYFGPGTRLTVL.